One sample yielded the 8 T cell receptor beta chains listed below, sequenced in a study of cytomegalovirus exposure and HLA in healthy donors. 60 Vbeta and 13 Jbeta primers were used in PCR. Clones were sequenced by immunoSEQ multiplex PCR, and TCRdb holds only the in-frame ones, with some missing. Seen here are 150,000 to 200,000 clones, roughly 80% observed once, and the top ten hold approximately 6.7%. The sequencing input was PBMCs. Every receptor here comes from a man under 40 in good health and CMV-seropositive.

The chain is built from TRBV15 and TRBJ1-5; 10 bases agree with TRBD1. V dropped 4 bases and J dropped 6; count of bases not matched to a gene: 6. This CDR3 has 15 amino acids. Germline values: CDR1 LNHNV, CDR2 YYDKDF (reference sequence). CDR3 in DNA: TGTGCCACCAGCAAACATGGGACAGGGGCTCAGCCCCAGCATTTT. The encoded protein is CATSKHGTGAQPQHF.

The CDR3 coding sequence is TGCGCCAGCAGCCAGGCACACGGGGTCCCCTCAGACTCCTCTGGGGCCAACGTCCTGACTTTC. Protein product: CASSQAHGVPSDSSGANVLTF. The gene calls are TRBV4-3 and TRBJ2-6; tentatively, D is TRBD2 (5 bases). V was pared by 3 bases and J by 0 bases, with 24 bases between. The CDR3 extends over 21 amino acids. The germline V gene encodes CDR1 LGHNA and CDR2 YSLEER.

V and J are TRBV7-9 and TRBJ1-6; D unresolved. V was clipped by 1 base and J by 0 bases, with 7 bases between them. Germline V gene sequence: CDR1 SEHNR, CDR2 FQNEAQ (reference sequence). There are 16 residues in the CDR3. In DNA form, the CDR3 reads TGTGCCAGCAGCTTAGTAGTTAGCTCCTATAATTCACCCCTCCACTTT. It translates to CASSLVVSSYNSPLHF.

The V call is TRBV2, the J call TRBJ2-7, with 10 nucleotides matching TRBD1. Germline-derived CDR1 and CDR2 are SNHLY and FYNNEI. Losses at the gene ends were 6 bases for V and 2 bases for J; bases not matched to a gene: 7. This CDR3 contains 15 residues. CDR3 bases: TGTGCCAGCAGGGCTGACAGGGGGCGCGCCTACGAGCAGTACTTC. Translation gives CASRADRGRAYEQYF.

V usage is TRBV7-2 and J usage is TRBJ2-7; D is unclear. There are 12 residues in the CDR3. V lost 5 bases and J 0 bases, leaving 5 bases between the germline ends. Germline loops: CDR1 SGHTA, CDR2 FQGNSA. CDR3 coding DNA: TGTGCCAGCAGCGACTTCTCCTACGAGCAGTACTTC. It yields the protein CASSDFSYEQYF.

This clone was recorded a few times. The chain couples TRBV10-3 to TRBJ2-7, with 8 bases fitting TRBD1. V lost 4 bases to trimming and J lost 3 bases; unmatched junction nucleotides: 2. This CDR3 contains 13 residues. Germline assignment: CDR1 ENHRY and CDR2 SYGVKD. The DNA for the CDR3 is TGTGCCATCAGTGGAACAGGGGGCTACGAGCAGTACTTC. It codes for CAISGTGGYEQYF.

The chain joins TRBV5-1 to TRBJ1-1; 8 bases align to TRBD1. CDR1 is SGHRS, CDR2 YFSETQ, per germline. The V and J ends lost 3 bases and 6 bases, in that order; junction bases with no gene match: 10. The CDR3 contains 15 residues. CDR3: CASSSSDRGSAEAFF. CDR3 coding DNA: TGCGCCAGCAGCTCGTCCGACAGGGGTTCGGCTGAAGCTTTCTTT. The full variable domain, with the rest looked up from reference TRBV5-1 and TRBJ1-1, is KAGVTQTPRYLIKTRGQQVTLSCSPISGHRSVSWYQQTPGQGLQFLFEYFSETQRNKGNFPGRFSGRQFSNSRSEMNVSTLELGDSALYLCASSSSDRGSAEAFFGQGTRLTVV.

There are a few counts of this clone. The chain employs TRBV4-1 and TRBJ2-2; 11 bases align to TRBD1. Losses at the gene ends were 0 bases for V and 6 bases for J; bases not matched to a gene: 6. This CDR3 is built from 17 residues. CDR1 MGHRA and CDR2 YSYEKL come from the germline V gene. The CDR3 loop reads CASSQEGQGGGPGELFF. The CDR3 coding sequence is TGCGCCAGCAGCCAAGAGGGACAGGGGGGGGGACCCGGGGAGCTGTTTTTT.